This paragraph covers one TCR beta chain sequence. Its antigen is undetermined. The treatment here: oral pan-JAK inhibitor, 5-10 mg twice daily. This sample was taken from a study of CD8+ T cells in alopecia areata. The CDR3 has 15 amino acids. CDR1 is SQVTM and CDR2 is ANQGSEA in the germline V gene. Trimming stripped 4 bases from V and 4 bases from J, with 19 bases between. RNA, once extracted, was reverse transcribed into cDNA for use as the sequencing template. TCRdb's copy holds only in-frame clones and misses some; the assay was immunoSEQ multiplex PCR. The sample consists of 130,000 or so clones, 85% to 90% of them appearing once. Study-level results: Throughout tofacitinib, many expanded lesional clones continued to persist in scalp and blood. Tofacitinib significantly lowered scalp clonality and expanded CD8+ clones among the top 100.

The chain employs TRBV29-1 and TRBJ1-2; D is undetermined. Here the sequenced sample was CD8+ T cells sorted from blood, taken at week 4, from a patient treated with tofacitinib. This TCR derives from a human donor with alopecia areata. CDR3 amino acids: CSVVGGDLGVYGYTF. CDR3 sequence (DNA): TGCAGCGTTGTAGGCGGAGATCTCGGGGTCTATGGCTACACCTTC.